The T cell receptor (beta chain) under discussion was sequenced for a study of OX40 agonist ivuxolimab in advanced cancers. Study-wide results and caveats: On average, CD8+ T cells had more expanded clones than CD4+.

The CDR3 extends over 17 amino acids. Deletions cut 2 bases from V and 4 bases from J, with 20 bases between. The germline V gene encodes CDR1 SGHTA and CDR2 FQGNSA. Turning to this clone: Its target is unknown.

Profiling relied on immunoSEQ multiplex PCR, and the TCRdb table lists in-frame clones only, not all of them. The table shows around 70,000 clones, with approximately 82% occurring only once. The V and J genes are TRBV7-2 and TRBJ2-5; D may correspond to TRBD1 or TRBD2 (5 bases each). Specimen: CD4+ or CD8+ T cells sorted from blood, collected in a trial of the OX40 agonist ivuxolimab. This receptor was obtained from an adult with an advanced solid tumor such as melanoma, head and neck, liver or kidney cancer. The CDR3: CASSLRYKGRMRETQYF. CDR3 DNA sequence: TGTGCCAGCAGCTTACGATACAAGGGACGTATGAGAGAGACCCAGTACTTC.